This TCR beta chain was sequenced for a study of blood T cells in healthy people across ages. The CDR3 spans 15 residues. Between the trimmed V and J ends, which lost 0 bases and 0 bases, there was a span of 6 bases. Per germline, CDR1 LGHDT and CDR2 YNNKEL (reference sequence). A second PCR of roughly 7 to 11 cycles used a sample-barcoded 5' primer and a J-beta primer mix. TCRdb re-called the 5' RACE reads through MiXCR, storing one row per CDR3 protein. The sample holds approximately 850,000 distinct CDR3 sequences; around 43% are singletons and the top ten take roughly a fifth. The sequenced material came from blood. This chain joins TRBV3-1 and TRBJ2-4; D is perhaps TRBD2 (6 bases). The receptor was isolated from a man aged 60-69 years in good health. As DNA, the CDR3 is TGTGCCAGCAGCCAAGAGGGGGGAGCCAAAAACATTCAGTACTTC. This codes for CASSQEGGAKNIQYF.